This T cell receptor beta chain was observed in a study of beta chain features in type 1 diabetes. Study information: No patient-donor differences in age, gender, total cells or subset yield. Points from the study as a whole: There was a possibility that cDNA sequencing over-represented cells with high TCR expression. Within the patient group, naive, central memory and Treg TCRB repertoires appeared more similar to each other than within healthy donors.

This CDR3 contains 11 residues. Germline V lookup: CDR1 MNHNY, CDR2 SVGAGI (reference sequence). The ends were cut back, 7 bases at V and 4 bases at J, with 7 bases in the middle. Using CD45RO/CCR7/CD25/CD127/CD95/CD27, CD4+ naive, central memory, regulatory and stem cell-like memory cells were sorted. The isolated RNA, all of it, was reverse transcribed, so expressed TCRB transcripts were what got sequenced. Only in-frame clones appear in the TCRdb table, and some are missing; sequencing was by immunoSEQ multiplex PCR. Among about 350,000 clones, roughly a fifth were seen once, and the ten largest hold 0.044%. This clone was observed a few times. The antigen is undetermined.

Source material: naive CD4+ T cells from blood. This sequence was found in a woman younger than 35 in good health. The rearrangement links TRBV6-6 to TRBJ2-5, with unresolved D. The CDR3 coding sequence is TGTGCCAGCACCTGGAGAGAGACCCAGTACTTC. Protein: CASTWRETQYF.